The entry that follows covers one T cell receptor (delta chain) sequence. The data originate from a study of gamma-delta T cells after stem cell transplantation. The CDR3 loop spans 16 amino acids. The ends lost 3 bases at V and 11 bases at J; junction bases unmatched: 14. Germline lookup yields CDR1 GEAIGNYY and CDR2 EKD. TCRdb re-called the RT-PCR reads with CATT. Among about 13,000 delta-chain clones listed, roughly 30% were seen once. The sample taken for sequencing was gamma-delta T cells. This rearrangement joins TRDV2 to TRDJ2; 10 bases match TRDD3. The TCR was taken from a human donor. It is not recorded whose cells these are; they may come from a transplant donor. This CDR3 reads CACDLLGDPATSQLFF. CDR3 DNA sequence: TGTGCCTGTGACCTACTGGGGGATCCAGCGACATCCCAACTCTTCTTT.